Given below is one T cell receptor beta chain in context. Its target is unknown. The sample is drawn from a study of T cell responses to AZD1222 COVID-19 vaccine. Notes on the study in general: Two doses of AZD1222 preceded a rise in Spike-specific TCR breadth and depth. Clonal diversity may have been underestimated in mostly white British donors.

This CDR3 is built from 13 residues. V dropped 0 bases and J dropped 10 bases, with 13 bases sitting between them. Per the germline V gene, CDR1 is SGHRS and CDR2 is YFSETQ. Produced via immunoSEQ multiplex PCR; TCRdb's table is partial and in-frame only. The sample includes 100,000 to 150,000 clones, 88% seen only once; the top ten take over 15%. V and J are TRBV5-1 and TRBJ1-1, with unresolved D. Sequencing used peripheral blood, obtained on day 0 of MenACWY control vaccination. This sequence was found in an adult in good health. The CDR3 here is CASSLAPRTSAFF. The DNA for the CDR3 is TGCGCCAGCAGCTTGGCCCCCCGAACCTCAGCTTTCTTT.